This T cell receptor beta chain was recorded in a study of tumor-infiltrating lymphocytes in primary liver carcinoma. On this clonotype itself: The CDR3 ends on some other residue instead of the conserved phenylalanine or tryptophan, so this is likely a read error. The DNA is left out, because the CDR3 cannot be placed on it with certainty; the CDR3 is given as TCRdb lists it.

Without any cell sorting, roughly 20-32 mg of bulk tissue yielded co-extracted RNA and DNA. The authors made TCR beta cDNA from approximately 490 ng total RNA with a constant-region primer. Libraries for TCR beta were built through three nested multiplex PCR rounds, which together made up a slightly modified ARM-PCR procedure. With TRBV1-TRBV30 forward primers and a C-beta reverse primer, the first two PCR rounds were run for around 10 cycles each. TCRdb reanalysed the multiplex PCR reads using MiXCR and keeps one entry per CDR3 protein. This repertoire shows around 70,000 distinct CDR3 sequences, 60% to 75% found once; its top ten account for about a quarter. Both ends counted, the CDR3 spans 15 residues. The V gene's germline CDR1 is MNHEY and CDR2 SVGAGI.

The chain carries TRBV6-5 and TRBJ1-4; the tabulated D call, TRBD1, remains unverified against the DNA. This receptor was taken from a man in his forties with primary liver carcinoma and hepatitis B virus infection. Sequencing input: liver tumor tissue from sampling region 4. The subset is: tumor region T4, right-lateral pole. CDR3 region: CASSYLGHTNEKLLL.